The next 7 T cell receptor beta chains were all read from a single sample in a study of T cell responses to AZD1222 COVID-19 vaccine. Method: immunoSEQ multiplex PCR; TCRdb's copy keeps in-frame clones and lacks some. This table holds fewer than 120,000 clones, around 85% found once. The sequencing used peripheral blood, collected on day 0 of AZD1222 vaccination. These receptors all come from an adult in good health.

V gene TRBV28 combines with J gene TRBJ2-1, with TRBD2 matching over 9 bases. J was trimmed by 2 bases and V by 2 bases; bases with no gene match: 4. The germline V gene has CDR1 MDHEN and CDR2 SYDVKM. This CDR3 is built from 16 residues. CDR3 coding DNA: TGTGCCAGCAGTTTAGTGACTAGCGGAACCTACAATGAGCAGTTCTTC. Its protein is CASSLVTSGTYNEQFF.

V and J are TRBV28 and TRBJ2-6; 7 bases line up with TRBD2. Germline assignment: CDR1 MDHEN and CDR2 SYDVKM. The CDR3 loop spans 17 amino acids. Germline trimming cut 3 bases from V and 2 bases from J; bases unmatched to any gene: 7. CDR3 residues: CASSLVLGTTGANVLTF. The CDR3 DNA sequence: TGTGCCAGCAGTTTGGTGTTGGGGACTACTGGGGCCAACGTCCTGACTTTC. The complete variable domain, with remaining parts taken from reference TRBV28 and TRBJ2-6, reads DVKVTQSSRYLVKRTGEKVFLECVQDMDHENMFWYRQDPGLGLRLIYFSYDVKMKEKGDIPEGYSVSREKKERFSLILESASTNQTSMYLCASSLVLGTTGANVLTFGAGSRLTVL.

This clone was seen once. The chain has TRBV3-1 (or the pseudogene TRBV3-2) and TRBJ2-7; 9 bases map to TRBD1. This CDR3 spans 12 amino acids. The J segment lost 6 bases and the V segment lost 5 bases, leaving 2 bases of the junction unmatched. Germline CDR1 LGHDT, CDR2 YNNKEL (reference sequence). The CDR3 DNA sequence: TGTGCCAGCAGCTTGACAGGGGGCGAGCAGTACTTC. Encoded protein: CASSLTGGEQYF.

The CDR3: CASSVDGGMDSPLHF. CDR3 nucleotides: TGTGCCAGCAGCGTCGACGGGGGGATGGATTCACCCCTCCACTTT. This chain joins TRBV9 and TRBJ1-6; D possibly corresponds to TRBD1 (5 bases). V lost 2 bases and J 8 bases, leaving 14 bases between the germline ends. This CDR3 is built from 15 residues. Per the germline V gene, CDR1 is SGDLS and CDR2 is YYNGEE.

The rearrangement links TRBV7-2 to TRBJ2-6; a weak D match, TRBD2 (6 bases). The CDR3 covers 17 residues. Germline CDR1 is SGHTA and CDR2 is FQGNSA. V was trimmed by 4 bases and J by 0 bases, leaving 13 bases between them. CDR3 sequence (DNA): TGTGCCAGCAGCTCCGGGACTGTAAGCTCTGGGGCCAACGTCCTGACTTTC. Protein sequence: CASSSGTVSSGANVLTF. Looking up the rest from reference TRBV7-2 and TRBJ2-6 gives the full variable domain: GAGVSQSPSNKVTEKGKDVELRCDPISGHTALYWYRQSLGQGLEFLIYFQGNSAPDKSGLPSDRFSAERTGGSVSTLTIQRTQQEDSAVYLCASSSGTVSSGANVLTFGAGSRLTVL.

A single count supports this clone. The chain uses TRBV2 and TRBJ2-5; D gene unclear. Germline lookup yields CDR1 SNHLY and CDR2 FYNNEI. Trimming cost V 5 bases and J 4 bases, with 11 bases left between them. CDR3 size: 13 residues. The CDR3 DNA follows: TGTGCCAGCAGTTTACTATCGGGAGAGACCCAGTACTTC. It is translated as CASSLLSGETQYF.

The chain joins TRBV9 to TRBJ2-2; possibly TRBD2 for D (6 bases). Germline values: CDR1 SGDLS, CDR2 YYNGEE. V lost 0 bases, J lost 5 bases, and 8 bases lay in between. The CDR3 is 14 amino acids. CDR3 sequence: CASSVGGRTGELFF. Here the CDR3 DNA reads TGTGCCAGCAGCGTAGGGGGGAGGACCGGGGAGCTGTTTTTT.